This T cell receptor beta chain was recovered during a study of shared clonotypes between healthy human individuals. Findings and limits, study-wide: It was only blood that was sampled, and tissue repertoires likely differ.

Assay runs were performed at deep level. The protocol was immunoSEQ multiplex PCR, while the TCRdb copy is restricted to in-frame clones and leaves out a portion. Of about half a million clones listed, about 85% are singletons. Healthy and HIV-negative, the adult donors had no recent acute infections or vaccinations. CDR1 and CDR2 from the germline V gene are LNHDA and SQIVND (reference sequence). V trimming: 5 bases; J trimming: 5 bases; junction bases outside the gene matches: 6. This CDR3 has 15 amino acids. As concerns this clone: Antigen: not known.

J is TRBJ2-1 and V is TRBV19; 10 nucleotides match TRBD2. The sequence derives from a woman between 35 and 50 years old in good health. Some clones in this sample may be carry-over from other donors' samples. The specimen sequenced was PBMCs. The CDR3 nucleotides read TGTGCCAGTAGTCAGCTAGCGGGAGAGGACAATGAGCAGTTCTTC. Translating gives CASSQLAGEDNEQFF.